The 19 T cell receptor beta chains in this list originate from one sample, sequenced in a study of CD8+ T cells in alopecia areata (dated by TCRdb to 2016 to 2019). The sample's treatment or condition, from its label and the paper: oral pan-JAK inhibitor, 5-10 mg twice daily. The method was the immunoSEQ multiplex PCR assay. RNA was extracted from all samples and reverse transcribed into cDNA, which served as template for TCR sequencing. Not all clones reach the TCRdb copy of this immuneACCESS table, which keeps in-frame sequences only. Checked studies attribute under half of the gap to unresolved V genes and leave the rest unexplained. A total of around 170,000 clones appear in this sample, about half of them only once. The ten largest make up 10% of the sample. The sample consisted of CD8+ T cells sorted from blood, taken at approximately week 51, from a patient treated with tofacitinib. These receptors originate from a human donor with alopecia areata.

V usage is TRBV5-4 and J usage is TRBJ2-3, with 9 bases matching TRBD1. The CDR3 has 14 amino acids. The J segment lost 4 bases and the V segment lost 0 bases, leaving 0 bases of the junction unmatched. Germline V gene sequence: CDR1 SGHNT, CDR2 YYREEE (reference sequence). The CDR3 reads CASSLGQGADTQYF. The CDR3 DNA reads TGTGCCAGCAGCTTGGGACAGGGGGCAGATACGCAGTATTTT.

The V call is TRBV19, the J call TRBJ2-5; TRBD2 matches 13 bases. Germline V lookup: CDR1 LNHDA, CDR2 SQIVND (reference sequence). There are 14 residues in the CDR3. The J segment lost 5 bases and the V segment lost 6 bases, leaving 3 bases of the junction unmatched. CDR3 loop: CASRGTSGVETQYF. Here the CDR3 DNA reads TGTGCCAGTAGAGGGACTAGCGGGGTTGAGACCCAGTACTTC. The variable domain in full, with the rest retrieved from reference TRBV19 and TRBJ2-5, is DGGITQSPKYLFRKEGQNVTLSCEQNLNHDAMYWYRQDPGQGLRLIYYSQIVNDFQKGDIAEGYSVSREKKESFPLTVTSAQKNPTAFYLCASRGTSGVETQYFGPGTRLLVL.

The chain recombines TRBV27 with TRBJ1-6, with D hard to call. Deletions cut 2 bases from V and 10 bases from J, with 9 bases between. The CDR3 has 13 amino acids. Germline lookup yields CDR1 MNHEY and CDR2 SMNVEV (reference sequence). Here the CDR3 reads CASSLGKSSPLHF. The CDR3 DNA reads as TGTGCCAGCAGTTTAGGGAAATCCTCACCCCTCCACTTT.

This rearrangement joins TRBV11-1 to TRBJ1-1; 7 bases line up with TRBD1. The CDR3 is made up of 15 amino acids. With V trimmed by 5 bases and J by 0 bases, 6 bases remained unmatched. Per the germline V gene, CDR1 is SGHAT and CDR2 is FQDESV (reference sequence). The CDR3 DNA sequence: TGTGCCAGCAGCCTACAACAGGGGATGAACACTGAAGCTTTCTTT. Protein sequence: CASSLQQGMNTEAFF. Complete variable domain (other parts from reference TRBV11-1 and TRBJ1-1): EAEVAQSPRYKITEKSQAVAFWCDPISGHATLYWYRQILGQGPELLVQFQDESVVDDSQLPKDRFSAERLKGVDSTLKIQPAELGDSAMYLCASSLQQGMNTEAFFGQGTRLTVV.

The V call is TRBV30, the J call TRBJ1-6; weak D call: TRBD1 (6 bases). Between the trimmed V and J ends, which lost 2 bases and 8 bases, there was a span of 10 bases. The CDR3 extends over 13 amino acids. Germline CDR1 is GTSNPN and CDR2 is SVGIG (reference sequence). The CDR3 DNA sequence: TGTGCCTGGAGTATAAACAGGGATTCACCCCTCCACTTT. Amino acid sequence: CAWSINRDSPLHF.

V gene TRBV19 combines with J gene TRBJ1-6; D is ambiguous. This CDR3 comprises 14 residues. V lost 9 bases and J 8 bases, leaving 17 bases between the germline ends. Germline lookup yields CDR1 LNHDA and CDR2 SQIVND (reference sequence). The CDR3 spells CASSGAFQDSPLHF. CDR3 DNA: TGTGCCAGCTCCGGAGCTTTTCAGGATTCACCCCTCCACTTT.

This clone was counted a few times. This sequence joins TRBV29-1 and TRBJ2-1; a weak D match, TRBD2 (5 bases). Trimming removed 3 bases from V and 2 bases from J, with 11 bases in between. Germline values: CDR1 SQVTM, CDR2 ANQGSEA. CDR3 length: 14 residues. The CDR3 DNA reads TGCAGCGTTGAGAAGGACTGGACCTACAATGAGCAGTTCTTC. Translating gives CSVEKDWTYNEQFF.

The chain has TRBV29-1 and TRBJ2-1, with TRBD2 identical over 12 bases. V lost 8 bases and J lost 5; bases outside the gene matches: 4. In germline, CDR1 is SQVTM, CDR2 ANQGSEA. This CDR3 region has 13 residues. The CDR3 is CSLLAGGDNEQFF. The DNA for the CDR3 is TGCAGCCTACTAGCGGGGGGTGACAATGAGCAGTTCTTC.

The chain recombines TRBV5-1 with TRBJ2-7; D perhaps matches TRBD1 (5 bases). There are 15 residues in the CDR3. The V gene's germline CDR1 is SGHRS and CDR2 YFSETQ. V was clipped by 5 bases and J by 0 bases, with 15 bases between them. The CDR3 loop is CASSPRTFRSYEQYF. The CDR3 DNA reads TGCGCCAGCAGTCCTAGGACATTCCGCTCCTACGAGCAGTACTTC.

This clone has just a few counts. CDR3 sequence reads: CATSRDPGDPYGYTF. For the CDR3, the DNA is TGTGCCACCAGCAGAGACCCCGGGGATCCTTATGGCTACACCTTC. The chain is built from TRBV15 and TRBJ1-2; no clear D. V lost 0 bases and J 5 bases, leaving 13 bases between the germline ends. Germline V gene lookup returns CDR1 LNHNV and CDR2 YYDKDF (reference sequence). This CDR3 spans 15 amino acids.

The rearrangement uses TRBV11-2 and TRBJ2-7; perhaps D is TRBD1 or TRBD2 (5 bases each). This CDR3 has 15 residues. V dropped 7 bases and J dropped 2 bases, with 18 bases sitting between them. CDR1 SGHAT and CDR2 FQNNGV come from the germline V gene. The CDR3 sequence: CASNLEGPAAYEQYF. CDR3 coding DNA: TGTGCCAGCAACCTCGAGGGGCCCGCCGCCTACGAGCAGTACTTC.

This chain uses TRBV7-8 with TRBJ1-6; D is ambiguous. Germline V gene sequence: CDR1 SGHVS, CDR2 FQNEAQ. The V end was cut by 5 bases, the J end by 7 bases, with 9 bases between. The CDR3 contains 13 residues. CDR3 region: CASSPRTNSPLHF. The CDR3 bases are TGTGCCAGCAGCCCCCGGACCAATTCACCCCTCCACTTT. Filled out from reference TRBV7-8 and TRBJ1-6, the complete variable domain reads GAGVSQSPRYKVAKRGQDVALRCDPISGHVSLFWYQQALGQGPEFLTYFQNEAQLDKSGLPSDRFFAERPEGSVSTLKIQRTQQEDSAVYLCASSPRTNSPLHFGNGTRLTVT.

This clone was observed a few times. The rearrangement joins TRBV5-1 to TRBJ2-7; D perhaps matches TRBD1 (6 bases). Trimming removed 0 bases from V and 6 bases from J, with 13 bases in between. The CDR3 length is 14 residues. Germline CDR1 SGHRS, CDR2 YFSETQ. CDR3: CASSLDMGAVEQYF. The DNA for the CDR3 is TGCGCCAGCAGCTTGGATATGGGGGCGGTCGAGCAGTACTTC.

V usage is TRBV6-1 and J usage is TRBJ1-1; unclear D gene. V was trimmed by 2 bases and J by 1 base, leaving 5 bases between them. The germline gives CDR1 MNHNS, CDR2 SASEGT. CDR3 length equals 13 residues. CDR3 residues: CASSESGNTEAFF. DNA for the CDR3: TGTGCCAGCAGTGAAAGCGGGAACACTGAAGCTTTCTTT.

This clone appeared a few times. The chain joins TRBV5-5 to TRBJ2-7, with no clear D. CDR1 is SGHKS and CDR2 is YYEKEE in the germline V gene (reference sequence). V lost 2 bases and J 6 bases, leaving 15 bases between the germline ends. CDR3 length: 14 amino acids. This CDR3 reads CASSFRPIVGEQYF. The CDR3 DNA sequence: TGTGCCAGCAGCTTTCGGCCAATTGTGGGCGAGCAGTACTTC.

The chain recombines TRBV7-9 with TRBJ2-7, with TRBD1 matching 9 bases. V trimming: 6 bases; J trimming: 3 bases; junction bases outside the gene matches: 9. The CDR3 loop spans 15 amino acids. Germline CDR1 and CDR2: SEHNR and FQNEAQ (reference sequence). CDR3 sequence: CASSRAGQGIYEQYF. The CDR3 coding sequence is TGTGCCAGCAGTCGCGCGGGACAGGGTATCTACGAGCAGTACTTC.

The chain employs TRBV13 and TRBJ2-5; D may be TRBD1 (6 bases). Germline CDR1 is PRHDT and CDR2 is FYEKMQ (reference sequence). This CDR3 region has 13 residues. Trimming took off 7 bases at V and 2 bases at J, with 11 bases between the two ends. CDR3 in amino acids: CASTSTGQETQYF. The CDR3 DNA sequence: TGTGCCAGCACCTCGACAGGACAAGAGACCCAGTACTTC.

The V call is TRBV7-3, the J call TRBJ2-3; D remains unclear. The CDR3 spans 13 residues. V lost 2 bases and J lost 1, with 4 bases in between. Germline values: CDR1 SGHTA, CDR2 FQGTGA. The CDR3 loop is CASSLERTDTQYF. CDR3 sequence (DNA): TGTGCCAGCAGCTTAGAACGCACAGATACGCAGTATTTT.

The V call is TRBV5-1, the J call TRBJ2-5, with 8 bases that match TRBD1. CDR1 and CDR2 (germline): SGHRS, YFSETQ. The CDR3 length is 16 residues. V lost 3 bases and J lost 5; bases outside the gene matches: 12. The CDR3 here is CASSSRQGQLGETQYF. Written as DNA, the CDR3 is TGCGCCAGCAGCTCCCGACAGGGGCAACTGGGGGAGACCCAGTACTTC.